This T cell receptor (beta chain) was profiled in a study of blood T cell repertoires in COVID-19. On the study more broadly: From the United States, Italy and Spain came samples of acute and convalescent COVID-19. T cells, B-cell-depleted T cells, or PBMCs supplied cDNA or gDNA.

How the authors handled the data: Quantification of nucleated cells was approximated via reference gene primer amplification. Sequencing used immunoSEQ multiplex PCR; TCRdb keeps in-frame clones, though not all of them. V and J calls plus clone size are reproduced from that table; the DNA served to infer D and trimming. The data show about 200,000 clones, about nine tenths seen once. Germline loops: CDR1 SQVTM, CDR2 ANQGSEA. The V segment lost 6 bases and the J segment 3 bases; nucleotides outside the gene matches: 4. This CDR3 has 13 residues. The TCR was taken from a man between 18 and 29 years old with active or convalescent COVID-19. The V and J genes are TRBV29-1 and TRBJ1-1; TRBD1 agrees at 10 bases. The material sequenced was peripheral blood. The CDR3 loop reads CSVRDRGDTEAFF. The CDR3 DNA reads as TGCAGCGTGCGGGACAGGGGTGACACTGAAGCTTTCTTT.